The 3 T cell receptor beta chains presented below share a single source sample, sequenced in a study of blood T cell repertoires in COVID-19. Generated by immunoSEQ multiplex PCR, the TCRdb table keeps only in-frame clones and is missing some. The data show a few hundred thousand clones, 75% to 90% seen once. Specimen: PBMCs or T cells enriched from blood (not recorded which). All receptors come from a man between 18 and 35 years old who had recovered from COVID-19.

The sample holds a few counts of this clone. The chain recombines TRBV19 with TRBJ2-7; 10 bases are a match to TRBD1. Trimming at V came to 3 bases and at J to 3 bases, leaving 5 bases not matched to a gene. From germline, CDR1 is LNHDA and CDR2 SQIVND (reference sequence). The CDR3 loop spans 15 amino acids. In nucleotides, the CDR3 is TGTGCCAGTAGTATCACGACAGGGGGCTACTACGAGCAGTACTTC. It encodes CASSITTGGYYEQYF.

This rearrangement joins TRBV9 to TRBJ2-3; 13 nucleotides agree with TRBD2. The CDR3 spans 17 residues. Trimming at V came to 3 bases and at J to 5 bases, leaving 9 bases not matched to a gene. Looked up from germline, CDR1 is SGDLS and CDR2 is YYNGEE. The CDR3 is CASSERTSGSLIDTQYF. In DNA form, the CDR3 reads TGTGCCAGCAGCGAGAGGACTAGCGGGAGCCTTATAGATACGCAGTATTTT.

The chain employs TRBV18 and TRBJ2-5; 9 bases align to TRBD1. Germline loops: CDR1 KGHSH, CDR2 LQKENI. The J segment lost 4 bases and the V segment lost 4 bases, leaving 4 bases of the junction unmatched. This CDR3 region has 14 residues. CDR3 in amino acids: CASSRRTGAETQYF. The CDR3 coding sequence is TGTGCCAGCTCACGCCGGACAGGGGCAGAGACCCAGTACTTC.